This is a list of T cell receptor beta chains from one sample in a study of blood T cell repertoires in COVID-19. TCRdb keeps only in-frame clones here, not all; method: immunoSEQ multiplex PCR. In the table there are almost 55,000 clones, 86% of which are singletons. The sample consisted of peripheral blood. Receptors originate from a human donor in a cohort sampled during active COVID-19. Both conserved end residues are part of each CDR3. Clone size is given for some rows only: seen once, a few or many times, or a class if the clone is expanded.

CASSDSQTRTTDTQYF | TRBV6-4 | few | TRBJ2-3
CAISEPSGDRDTQYF | TRBV10-3 | once | TRBJ2-3
CATSDFGGQSSYNEQFF | TRBV24-1 | once | TRBJ2-1
CASSIVQGANGNYGYTF | TRBV19 | - | TRBJ1-2
CASSLDVAGGTGTHEQYF | TRBV5-1 | - | TRBJ2-7
CASSDREDSPLHF | TRBV5-1 | - | TRBJ1-6
CAWSVLETQYF | TRBV30 | - | TRBJ2-5
CASSAQTGFGGYTF | TRBV19 | - | TRBJ1-2
CASSLDTGSEQYF | TRBV13 | few | TRBJ2-7
CASAGGNSPLHF | TRBV28 | - | TRBJ1-6
CASSLWTGSRNIQYF | TRBV5-4 | - | TRBJ2-4
CASKVGGANVLTF | TRBV7-2 | - | TRBJ2-6
CASSLGTGEQYF | TRBV7-9 | - | TRBJ2-7
CAWSSGLPGGRGANVLTF | TRBV30 | - | TRBJ2-6
CASLGQGNTGELFF | TRBV25-1 | - | TRBJ2-2
CSTVGKEEKAFF | TRBV29-1 | - | TRBJ1-1
CASSPRTGGEAFF | TRBV7-3 | - | TRBJ1-1
CASSQDGTGSLYNSNQPQHF | TRBV4-2 | - | TRBJ1-5
CATSDARGTYNEQFF | TRBV24-1 | - | TRBJ2-1
CATSDFRQGRDTQYF | TRBV24-1 | - | TRBJ2-3